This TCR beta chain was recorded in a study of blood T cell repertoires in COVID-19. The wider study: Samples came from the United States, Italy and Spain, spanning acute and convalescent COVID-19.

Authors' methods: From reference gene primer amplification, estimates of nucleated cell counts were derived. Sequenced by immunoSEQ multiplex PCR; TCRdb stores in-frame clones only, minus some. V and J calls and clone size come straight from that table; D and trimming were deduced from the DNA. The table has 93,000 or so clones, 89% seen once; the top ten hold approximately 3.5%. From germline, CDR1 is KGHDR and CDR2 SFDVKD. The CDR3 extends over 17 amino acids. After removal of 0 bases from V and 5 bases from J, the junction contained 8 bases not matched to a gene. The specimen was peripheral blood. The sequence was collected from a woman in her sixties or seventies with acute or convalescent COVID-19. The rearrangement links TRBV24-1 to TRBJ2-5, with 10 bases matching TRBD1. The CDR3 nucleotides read TGTGCCACCAGTGATTTGATGGGACAGGGGAAGATGGAGACCCAGTACTTC. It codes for CATSDLMGQGKMETQYF.